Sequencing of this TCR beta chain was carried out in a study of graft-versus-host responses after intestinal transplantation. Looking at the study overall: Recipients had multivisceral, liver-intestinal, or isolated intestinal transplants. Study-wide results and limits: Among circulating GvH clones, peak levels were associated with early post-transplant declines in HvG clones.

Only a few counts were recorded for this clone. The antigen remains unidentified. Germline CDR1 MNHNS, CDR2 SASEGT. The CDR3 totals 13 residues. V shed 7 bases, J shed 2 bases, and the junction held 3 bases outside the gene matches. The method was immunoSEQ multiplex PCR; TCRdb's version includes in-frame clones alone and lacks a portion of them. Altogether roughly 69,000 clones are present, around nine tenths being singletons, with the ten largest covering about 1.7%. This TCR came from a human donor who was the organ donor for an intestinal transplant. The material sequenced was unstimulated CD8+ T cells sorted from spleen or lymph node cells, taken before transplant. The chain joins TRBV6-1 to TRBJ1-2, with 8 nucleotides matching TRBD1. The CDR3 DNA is TGTGCCAGCACCGACAGGGGAAACTATGGCTACACCTTC. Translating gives CASTDRGNYGYTF.